This T cell receptor (beta chain) emerged from a study of blood T cell repertoires in COVID-19. Study context: Samples representing acute and convalescent COVID-19 were sourced from the United States, Italy and Spain. Sample material is recorded as cDNA or gDNA derived from T cells, B-cell-depleted T cells, or PBMCs.

Germline trimming cut 4 bases from V and 7 bases from J; bases unmatched to any gene: 5. CDR1 is SGHRS, CDR2 YFSETQ, per germline. The CDR3 totals 13 residues. In the study's own analysis: Reference gene primer amplification yielded estimated nucleated cell counts. Profiling relied on immunoSEQ multiplex PCR, and the TCRdb table lists in-frame clones only, not all of them. The V and J calls and clone size are taken from that table; D and trimming were inferred from the DNA. This sample yields 300,000 or so clones, of which just under 90% are seen a single time; 3% to 4.5% belongs to the top ten. The receptor's source is a woman aged 40-49 years with acute or convalescent COVID-19. This rearrangement joins TRBV5-1 to TRBJ1-2; TRBD1 agrees at 9 bases. Sequenced sample: peripheral blood. The CDR3 spells CASSTTGGGGYTF. CDR3 nucleotide sequence: TGCGCCAGCAGCACTACAGGGGGCGGTGGCTACACCTTC.